A single sample gave rise to the 30 T cell receptor beta chains below, sequenced in a study of a mutant IDH1 vaccine in newly diagnosed glioma. These TCRs are of unknown antigen specificity. Time point noted: week 35, safety follow-up. Vaccination comprised doses that each held 300 ug of mutant IDH1 20-mer peptide, plus topical imiquimod. The method was immunoSEQ multiplex PCR; TCRdb's version includes in-frame clones alone and lacks a portion of them. In the table there are about 64,000 clones, roughly 74% of which are singletons. The sample consisted of PBMCs, taken from a glioma patient whose treatment included an IDH1 peptide vaccine. These receptor sequences come from a man aged 45 to 65 with glioma.

This chain links TRBV6-5 with TRBJ2-1; D might be TRBD1 (5 bases). Germline CDR1 MNHEY, CDR2 SVGAGI. The CDR3 contains 11 residues. V lost 4 bases to trimming and J lost 9 bases, with 7 bases between them. CDR3 in DNA: TGTGCCAGCAGTTCCAGGGTTGAGCAGTTCTTC. Translated: CASSSRVEQFF.

The rearrangement joins TRBV2 to TRBJ1-3; weak D call: TRBD1 (5 bases). This CDR3 has 12 amino acids. Between the trimmed V and J ends, which lost 5 bases and 4 bases, there was a span of 6 bases. Germline lookup yields CDR1 SNHLY and CDR2 FYNNEI. DNA of the CDR3: TGTGCCAGCAGTTGGGACGGAAACACCATATATTTT. This gives the protein CASSWDGNTIYF.

The genes are TRBV5-1 and TRBJ1-4; D is ambiguous. This CDR3 has 14 residues. Trimming took 2 bases from V and 6 from J, leaving 11 bases between them. The germline V gene encodes CDR1 SGHRS and CDR2 YFSETQ. The CDR3 DNA reads TGCGCCAGCAGCTTTGGCACTTCTGATGAAAAACTGTTTTTT. Its translation: CASSFGTSDEKLFF.

This sequence joins TRBV29-1 and TRBJ2-5; the match to TRBD2 covers 11 bases. The CDR3 spans 14 residues. Germline V lookup: CDR1 SQVTM, CDR2 ANQGSEA. Trimming at V came to 4 bases and at J to 4 bases, leaving 5 bases not matched to a gene. This CDR3 is CSVVSSGGAETQYF. The CDR3 bases are TGCAGCGTTGTTAGTAGCGGGGGGGCAGAGACCCAGTACTTC.

The genes are TRBV19 and TRBJ2-7; D is uncertain. The germline gives CDR1 LNHDA, CDR2 SQIVND (reference sequence). The CDR3 is 14 residues long. V lost 1 base and J 7 bases, leaving 14 bases between the germline ends. CDR3: CASSIGMTSREQYF. In DNA, the CDR3 is TGTGCCAGTAGTATAGGGATGACCTCGAGGGAGCAGTACTTC.

The V call is TRBV10-2, the J call TRBJ1-4; tentative D call: TRBD1 (5 bases). With 2 bases removed from V and 8 bases from J, the gap between germline ends came to 12 bases. The CDR3 is 14 residues long. CDR1 WSHSY and CDR2 SAAADI come from the germline V gene. This chain's CDR3 is CASSEGREDEKLFF. CDR3 nucleotide sequence: TGCGCCAGCAGTGAGGGCAGGGAGGACGAAAAACTGTTTTTT.

The J gene is TRBJ2-7, the V gene TRBV29-1; tentatively, D is TRBD1 or TRBD2 (5 bases each). This CDR3 region has 14 residues. CDR1 SQVTM and CDR2 ANQGSEA come from the germline V gene. Between the trimmed V and J ends, which lost 4 bases and 7 bases, there was a span of 20 bases. CDR3 residues: CSVVYGTELREQYF. The CDR3 DNA sequence: TGCAGCGTTGTATACGGGACCGAGCTCCGGGAGCAGTACTTC.

This chain links TRBV5-1 with TRBJ2-7, with D hard to call. Germline V CDR1 and CDR2: SGHRS, YFSETQ. The CDR3 consists of 15 residues. Trimming shortened V by 5 bases and J by 0 bases, and 15 bases separated the two germline ends. The CDR3 nucleotides are TGCGCCAGCAGGACTTCGGCCGAGAGCTCCTACGAGCAGTACTTC. This codes for CASRTSAESSYEQYF. Based on the CDR3 plus reference TRBV5-1 and TRBJ2-7, the full variable domain is KAGVTQTPRYLIKTRGQQVTLSCSPISGHRSVSWYQQTPGQGLQFLFEYFSETQRNKGNFPGRFSGRQFSNSRSEMNVSTLELGDSALYLCASRTSAESSYEQYFGPGTRLTVT.

This chain links TRBV29-1 with TRBJ2-1; no clear D gene. CDR1 is SQVTM and CDR2 is ANQGSEA in the germline V gene. This CDR3 has 10 amino acids. Trimming took 5 bases from V and 10 from J, leaving 9 bases between them. As DNA, the CDR3 is TGCAGCGTTCCTTCGACAGAGCAGTTCTTC. This sequence encodes CSVPSTEQFF.

This chain connects TRBV30 to TRBJ2-1; 15 nucleotides line up with TRBD2. The germline V gene encodes CDR1 GTSNPN and CDR2 SVGIG (reference sequence). The CDR3 loop spans 16 amino acids. The trim removed 2 bases at V and 6 bases at J, leaving 5 bases unmatched. CDR3: CAWSSGTSGGTNEQFF. DNA of the CDR3: TGTGCCTGGAGTTCCGGGACTAGCGGGGGGACCAATGAGCAGTTCTTC.

The V gene is TRBV5-1, the J gene TRBJ2-1; 7 bases align to TRBD1. The CDR3 is 16 amino acids. V trimming: 0 bases; J trimming: 1 base; junction bases outside the gene matches: 4. Per the germline V gene, CDR1 is SGHRS and CDR2 is YFSETQ. The CDR3 spells CASSLAGDSSYNEQFF. CDR3 sequence (DNA): TGCGCCAGCAGCTTGGCCGGGGACAGTTCCTACAATGAGCAGTTCTTC.

The rearrangement joins TRBV28 to TRBJ2-7, with 7 bases lining up with TRBD2. From germline, CDR1 is MDHEN and CDR2 SYDVKM. V shed 1 base, J shed 0 bases, and the junction held 3 bases outside the gene matches. CDR3 length: 15 residues. CDR3 loop: CASSLLRGNSYEQYF. CDR3 sequence (DNA): TGTGCCAGCAGTTTATTGCGGGGGAACTCCTACGAGCAGTACTTC.

V usage is TRBV30 and J usage is TRBJ2-7, with 10 positions matching TRBD2. The V segment lost 1 base and the J segment 0 bases; nucleotides outside the gene matches: 9. CDR1 is GTSNPN, CDR2 SVGIG, per germline (reference sequence). This CDR3 contains 17 residues. The CDR3 here is CAWSAIASGGNSYEQYF. CDR3 bases: TGTGCCTGGAGTGCAATCGCTAGCGGGGGCAACTCCTACGAGCAGTACTTC.

This chain joins TRBV4-1 and TRBJ1-1, with D hard to call. This CDR3 comprises 14 residues. Germline loops: CDR1 MGHRA, CDR2 YSYEKL. V lost 4 bases to trimming and J lost 4 bases, with 13 bases between them. The CDR3 sequence is CASSPAPLGTEAFF. The CDR3, as DNA: TGCGCCAGCAGCCCTGCCCCACTGGGCACTGAAGCTTTCTTT.

Regarding this clone: Different DNA sequences within this sample yield the same CDR3. The rearrangement uses TRBV30 and TRBJ2-7; 10 nucleotides match TRBD2. The V gene's germline CDR1 is GTSNPN and CDR2 SVGIG (reference sequence). Germline trimming cut 2 bases from V and 1 base from J; bases unmatched to any gene: 5. The CDR3 has 15 amino acids. DNA of the CDR3: TGTGCCTGGAGTTGGAGCGGGGGGGGTTCCTACGAGCAGTACTTC. This gives the protein CAWSWSGGGSYEQYF.

Only one count was recorded for this clone. The chain recombines TRBV9 with TRBJ1-2; D unresolved. The CDR3 length is 13 residues. V lost 0 bases and J 6 bases, leaving 9 bases between the germline ends. Germline lookup yields CDR1 SGDLS and CDR2 YYNGEE. DNA of the CDR3: TGTGCCAGCAGCGTAGATATAGGGAATGGCTACACCTTC. It translates to CASSVDIGNGYTF.

CDR3 coding DNA: TGTGCCAGCAGCTCGTGGGGCCAAGAGACCCAGTACTTC. Residues: CASSSWGQETQYF. The chain joins TRBV11-1 to TRBJ2-5; D gene uncertain. CDR1 and CDR2 from the germline V gene are SGHAT and FQDESV (reference sequence). The V end lost 4 bases, the J end lost 1 base, and 7 bases lay between the germline ends. The CDR3 loop spans 13 amino acids.

The rearrangement links TRBV19 to TRBJ2-7, with D tentatively TRBD1 (6 bases). The CDR3 consists of 12 residues. V lost 6 bases and J 3 bases, leaving 9 bases between the germline ends. Germline CDR1 reads LNHDA; CDR2 reads SQIVND (reference sequence). CDR3 region: CASSLQGYEQYF. The DNA of the CDR3 is TGTGCCAGTAGCCTACAGGGCTACGAGCAGTACTTC.

The chain links TRBV27 to TRBJ1-4; D remains unclear. The CDR3 consists of 14 residues. Per the germline V gene, CDR1 is MNHEY and CDR2 is SMNVEV (reference sequence). Deletions cut 5 bases from V and 0 bases from J, with 7 bases between. In DNA, the CDR3 is TGTGCCAGCAGTCCGACGGCAACTAATGAAAAACTGTTTTTT. Amino acid sequence: CASSPTATNEKLFF.

This clone was seen once. The chain recombines TRBV5-4 with TRBJ2-1, with TRBD2 identical over 10 bases. V shed 2 bases and J 7 bases; nucleotides not matched to a gene: 9. The CDR3 length is 16 residues. Germline CDR1 and CDR2: SGHNT and YYREEE (reference sequence). The DNA for the CDR3 is TGTGCCAGCAGCTTAGGAGCGGGGGGGCCTATGAATGAGCAGTTCTTC. Amino acid sequence: CASSLGAGGPMNEQFF.

J is TRBJ1-6 and V is TRBV6-1; possible D gene TRBD1, 5 bases. Germline CDR1 and CDR2: MNHNS and SASEGT. Trimming removed 3 bases at V and 6 bases at J, with 9 bases between. The CDR3 runs 14 residues. The CDR3 nucleotides read TGTGCCAGCAGTGACGGGAGGGGTAATTCACCCCTCCACTTT. It encodes CASSDGRGNSPLHF.

The chain carries TRBV2 and TRBJ2-5; no clear D gene. V lost 3 bases and J lost 4, with 9 bases in between. CDR1 is SNHLY, CDR2 FYNNEI, per germline. The CDR3 contains 13 residues. The CDR3 bases are TGTGCCAGCAGTGACCGGTCGCCAGAGACCCAGTACTTC. It codes for CASSDRSPETQYF.

The chain recombines TRBV30 with TRBJ2-2; D is tentatively TRBD1 or TRBD2 (6 bases each). Deletions cut 3 bases from V and 3 bases from J, with 11 bases between. CDR1 is GTSNPN, CDR2 SVGIG, per germline (reference sequence). The CDR3 covers 14 residues. The CDR3 loop reads CAWRRGAYTGELFF. In DNA form, the CDR3 reads TGTGCCTGGAGGAGGGGGGCGTACACCGGGGAGCTGTTTTTT.

The V gene is TRBV13, the J gene TRBJ2-7; D call uncertain. V lost 3 bases to trimming and J lost 6 bases, with 18 bases between them. The CDR3 length is 15 residues. Per the germline V gene, CDR1 is PRHDT and CDR2 is FYEKMQ (reference sequence). The CDR3 spells CASSFPLGSKIEQYF. CDR3 sequence (DNA): TGTGCCAGCAGCTTCCCGTTGGGAAGTAAGATCGAGCAGTACTTC.

V gene TRBV6-5 combines with J gene TRBJ2-6, with D possibly being TRBD2 (7 bases). CDR3 length: 15 amino acids. Trimming pared 7 bases from V and 3 bases from J, leaving 13 bases between. Germline CDR1 is MNHEY and CDR2 is SVGAGI. The CDR3 DNA follows: TGTGCCAGCATCGGGGGGCGTGGTGGGGCCAACGTCCTGACTTTC. Its translation: CASIGGRGGANVLTF.

A few counts support this clone. The same CDR3 arises from other DNA sequences in this sample as well. The gene calls are TRBV30 and TRBJ1-5; TRBD1 might be the D (5 bases). CDR3 size: 13 residues. Trimming took off 0 bases at V and 4 bases at J, with 7 bases between the two ends. CDR1 is GTSNPN and CDR2 is SVGIG in the germline V gene (reference sequence). The CDR3 DNA sequence: TGTGCCTGGAGTGTGGGGGGTAATCAGCCCCAGCATTTT. Translating it yields CAWSVGGNQPQHF.

J is TRBJ1-6 and V is TRBV7-8; D is uncertain. This CDR3 region has 15 residues. Trimming pared 2 bases from V and 5 bases from J, leaving 10 bases between. The V gene's germline CDR1 is SGHVS and CDR2 FQNEAQ. Here the CDR3 reads CASSLQGRNNSPLHF. In DNA form, the CDR3 reads TGTGCCAGCAGCTTACAAGGACGGAATAATTCACCCCTCCACTTT.

The rearrangement links TRBV7-8 to TRBJ2-1; tentative D call: TRBD1 (6 bases). The CDR3 is made up of 14 amino acids. The V gene lost 1 base and the J gene lost 3 bases, with 7 bases spanning the gap. Per germline, CDR1 SGHVS and CDR2 FQNEAQ. CDR3 bases: TGTGCCAGCAGCTTAGAGACAGGCTACAATGAGCAGTTCTTC. As protein: CASSLETGYNEQFF.

This clone showed up just a few times. The chain combines TRBV9 with TRBJ1-1; D is perhaps TRBD1 (6 bases). Germline assignment: CDR1 SGDLS and CDR2 YYNGEE. This CDR3 spans 15 amino acids. V was cut by 1 base and J by 1 base, with 11 bases left in between. The CDR3: CASSVHPTGNTEAFF. The CDR3 DNA sequence: TGTGCCAGCAGCGTACATCCGACAGGGAACACTGAAGCTTTCTTT.

The rearrangement links TRBV7-9 to TRBJ1-2; D is uncertain. The V end was cut by 4 bases, the J end by 4 bases, with 7 bases between. There are 12 residues in the CDR3. Germline V lookup: CDR1 SEHNR, CDR2 FQNEAQ (reference sequence). The CDR3 region is CASSSGLYGYTF. The CDR3, as DNA: TGTGCCAGCAGCTCCGGACTCTATGGCTACACCTTC.